The 17 T cell receptor beta chains given below trace back to one sample, sequenced in a study of cytomegalovirus exposure and HLA in healthy donors. The PCR employed 60 Vbeta primers together with 13 Jbeta primers. Repertoires were generated with immunoSEQ multiplex PCR, while TCRdb's copy carries only in-frame clones and drops some. The sample has roughly 80,000 clones; around 70% are singletons. Source material: PBMCs. These receptors came from a woman aged 40 to 49 in good health and CMV-seropositive.

The chain recombines TRBV7-3 with TRBJ2-7; 7 bases map to TRBD1. Germline assignment: CDR1 SGHTA and CDR2 FQGTGA. The CDR3 runs to 15 residues. The V gene end was trimmed by 0 bases and the J gene end by 4 bases; junction bases not matched to a gene: 6. The CDR3 is CASSLTGGFIYEQYF. CDR3 nucleotides: TGTGCCAGCAGCTTAACAGGGGGCTTTATATACGAGCAGTACTTC. The full variable domain, rest sourced from reference TRBV7-3 and TRBJ2-7, is GAGVSQTPSNKVTEKGKYVELRCDPISGHTALYWYRQSLGQGPEFLIYFQGTGAADDSGLPNDRFFAVRPEGSVSTLKIQRTERGDSAVYLCASSLTGGFIYEQYFGPGTRLTVT.

The chain carries TRBV11-3 and TRBJ2-2; TRBD2 aligns across 7 bases. This CDR3 comprises 17 residues. Trimming cost V 5 bases and J 0 bases; bases outside gene matches: 9. Germline CDR1 and CDR2: SGHNT and YENEEA. The DNA for the CDR3 is TGTGCCAGCAGCCACGGGGGAGGGGAGCCGAACACCGGGGAGCTGTTTTTT. Amino acids: CASSHGGGEPNTGELFF.

The gene calls are TRBV2 and TRBJ2-5; D is ambiguous. CDR1 is SNHLY, CDR2 FYNNEI, per germline. V lost 2 bases and J lost 2, with 9 bases in between. This CDR3 spans 14 amino acids. The chain's CDR3 is CASSERRLQETQYF. The CDR3 DNA follows: TGTGCCAGCAGTGAACGTCGACTTCAAGAGACCCAGTACTTC.

The chain joins TRBV4-3 to TRBJ2-7; D may be TRBD1 (6 bases). The CDR3 is 14 residues long. V was cut by 4 bases and J by 6 bases, with 16 bases left in between. Germline V gene data show CDR1 as LGHNA and CDR2 as YSLEER. DNA for the CDR3: TGCGCCAGCAGCCGCGGAATTTGGGGGCCCGAGCAGTACTTC. This codes for CASSRGIWGPEQYF.

V usage is TRBV5-6 and J usage is TRBJ2-1; 7 bases are a match to TRBD1. Trimming cost V 2 bases and J 8 bases; bases outside gene matches: 4. In germline, CDR1 is SGHDT, CDR2 YYEEEE. CDR3 length: 13 amino acids. DNA of the CDR3: TGTGCCAGCAGCTTCGACAGGGCCGATGAGCAGTTCTTC. It is translated as CASSFDRADEQFF. The variable domain in full, completed from reference TRBV5-6 and TRBJ2-1, reads DAGVTQSPTHLIKTRGQQVTLRCSPKSGHDTVSWYQQALGQGPQFIFQYYEEEERQRGNFPDRFSGHQFPNYSSELNVNALLLGDSALYLCASSFDRADEQFFGPGTRLTVL.

The V and J genes are TRBV27 and TRBJ2-4, with 7 bases fitting TRBD2. This CDR3 spans 17 amino acids. Germline V gene lookup returns CDR1 MNHEY and CDR2 SMNVEV (reference sequence). V lost 4 bases, J lost 4 bases, and 13 bases stayed unmatched. CDR3 residues: CASSYGGLTLSKNIQYF. DNA of the CDR3: TGTGCCAGCAGTTACGGGGGACTAACCCTAAGTAAAAACATTCAGTACTTC.

The chain joins TRBV27 to TRBJ1-1, with 9 bases fitting TRBD1. V lost 6 bases to trimming and J lost 10 bases; unmatched junction nucleotides: 6. The length of the CDR3 is 12 residues. Germline lookup yields CDR1 MNHEY and CDR2 SMNVEV (reference sequence). CDR3 nucleotide sequence: TGTGCCAGCAGGGAGTACAGGGGGCTAGCTTTCTTT. As protein: CASREYRGLAFF.

The chain recombines TRBV10-3 with TRBJ1-1; tentative D call: TRBD1 (6 bases). Germline V gene lookup returns CDR1 ENHRY and CDR2 SYGVKD. The CDR3 runs 14 residues. The V gene lost 8 bases and the J gene lost 1 base, with 14 bases spanning the gap. In nucleotides, the CDR3 is TGTGCCATCTCAGGGGAGGGAAGGAACACTGAAGCTTTCTTT. Residues: CAISGEGRNTEAFF.

This clone was seen a single time. The chain employs TRBV28 and TRBJ2-7; D not resolved. The germline gives CDR1 MDHEN, CDR2 SYDVKM. The CDR3 has 12 residues. Trimming took off 7 bases at V and 4 bases at J, with 11 bases between the two ends. The DNA of the CDR3 is TGTGCCAGCACCGCCGCAGGTTACGAGCAGTACTTC. Translating it yields CASTAAGYEQYF. The full variable domain, with the rest looked up from reference TRBV28 and TRBJ2-7, is DVKVTQSSRYLVKRTGEKVFLECVQDMDHENMFWYRQDPGLGLRLIYFSYDVKMKEKGDIPEGYSVSREKKERFSLILESASTNQTSMYLCASTAAGYEQYFGPGTRLTVT.

This clone was counted only a few times. The chain employs TRBV9 and TRBJ1-1; a weak D match, TRBD1 (5 bases). From germline, CDR1 is SGDLS and CDR2 YYNGEE. This CDR3 comprises 13 residues. Between the trimmed V and J ends, which lost 2 bases and 5 bases, there was a span of 10 bases. CDR3 DNA sequence: TGTGCCAGCAGCGTTGGAGGGGATACTGAAGCTTTCTTT. The encoded protein is CASSVGGDTEAFF. Variable domain in full (rest from reference TRBV9 and TRBJ1-1): DSGVTQTPKHLITATGQRVTLRCSPRSGDLSVYWYQQSLDQGLQFLIQYYNGEERAKGNILERFSAQQFPDLHSELNLSSLELGDSALYFCASSVGGDTEAFFGQGTRLTVV.

The chain carries TRBV5-4 and TRBJ2-2; D gene ambiguous. The V end was cut by 2 bases, the J end by 4 bases, with 9 bases between. The CDR3 is 14 residues long. Germline CDR1 reads SGHNT; CDR2 reads YYREEE (reference sequence). CDR3 in amino acids: CASSFRTGTGELFF. The CDR3 DNA is TGTGCCAGCAGCTTTCGAACGGGCACCGGGGAGCTGTTTTTT.

The chain has TRBV4-3 and TRBJ1-5; D is ambiguous. Germline V gene sequence: CDR1 LGHNA, CDR2 YSLEER. The length of the CDR3 is 13 residues. The ends were cut back, 2 bases at V and 4 bases at J, with 6 bases in the middle. Written as DNA, the CDR3 is TGCGCCAGCAGCCAAAGGACTAATCAGCCCCAGCATTTT. Residues: CASSQRTNQPQHF.

The rearrangement joins TRBV30 to TRBJ1-5; perhaps TRBD1 as D (5 bases). Germline loops: CDR1 GTSNPN, CDR2 SVGIG (reference sequence). V lost 0 bases to trimming and J lost 0 bases, with 6 bases between them. There are 14 residues in the CDR3. The CDR3 DNA sequence: TGTGCCTGGAGTGTACAGGCTAGCAATCAGCCCCAGCATTTT. Translation gives CAWSVQASNQPQHF.

DNA of the CDR3: TGTGCCAGCAGCTTGGACAGGGGAGCTCTTGGGGGGGCCAACGTCCTGACTTTC. Translation gives CASSLDRGALGGANVLTF. The V gene is TRBV5-6, the J gene TRBJ2-6, with 7 nucleotides matching TRBD1. The trim removed 0 bases at V and 4 bases at J, leaving 10 bases unmatched. The germline V gene has CDR1 SGHDT and CDR2 YYEEEE. The CDR3 has 18 residues.

The chain is built from TRBV4-3 and TRBJ2-2; D is possibly TRBD1 (5 bases). This CDR3 contains 17 residues. The V gene's germline CDR1 is LGHNA and CDR2 YSLEER. V was pared by 3 bases and J by 3 bases, with 17 bases between. CDR3 amino acids: CASSHLPGAGHTGELFF. In DNA, the CDR3 is TGCGCCAGCAGCCACCTCCCTGGGGCAGGGCACACCGGGGAGCTGTTTTTT.

The gene calls are TRBV7-2 and TRBJ2-1, with TRBD1 identical over 9 bases. The V gene end was trimmed by 5 bases and the J gene end by 5 bases; junction bases not matched to a gene: 7. The CDR3 has 15 residues. Germline V gives CDR1 SGHTA, CDR2 FQGNSA. The CDR3 sequence: CASSPDRGSHNEQFF. The CDR3 region has the DNA TGTGCCAGCAGCCCTGACAGGGGGTCTCACAATGAGCAGTTCTTC.

This rearrangement joins TRBV9 to TRBJ2-5, with TRBD2 matching 11 bases. With 4 bases clipped from V and 1 base from J, the junction kept 3 bases outside the gene matches. Germline V gives CDR1 SGDLS, CDR2 YYNGEE. The CDR3 covers 15 residues. The CDR3 region is CASSPSGGTQETQYF. CDR3 bases: TGTGCCAGCAGCCCTAGCGGGGGGACCCAAGAGACCCAGTACTTC. Full variable domain (rest looked up from reference TRBV9 and TRBJ2-5): DSGVTQTPKHLITATGQRVTLRCSPRSGDLSVYWYQQSLDQGLQFLIQYYNGEERAKGNILERFSAQQFPDLHSELNLSSLELGDSALYFCASSPSGGTQETQYFGPGTRLLVL.